This T cell receptor beta chain originates from a study of CD8 T cells in ankylosing spondylitis. The CDR3 runs 13 residues. The J segment lost 3 bases and the V segment lost 5 bases, leaving 3 bases of the junction unmatched. Germline V lookup: CDR1 LGHDT, CDR2 YNNKEL (reference sequence). One entry per CDR3 protein, called by TCRdb with MiXCR from the 5' RACE reads. The sample records under 170,000 distinct CDR3 sequences, under 45% being singletons. This clonotype was seen more than once but under ten times. The sequencing sample was made of synovial fluid, either unsorted or a sorted T cell fraction (not recorded which). The chain employs TRBV3-1 and TRBJ2-7; TRBD1 matches at 8 bases. The origin of this receptor is a male donor with ankylosing spondylitis. CDR3 DNA: TGTGCCAGCAGCACGACAGGGGACTACGAGCAGTACTTC. It translates to CASSTTGDYEQYF.